These 25 T cell receptor beta chains originate from one sample sequenced in a study of shared clonotypes between healthy human individuals. Naive-designated CD8 cells lacked CD45RO, were positively enriched for CCR7, and omitted terminally differentiated effector memory CD45RA+ cells. This table comes from immunoSEQ multiplex PCR, and its TCRdb copy is limited to in-frame clones, with some not included. The sample has a few million clones; 85% to 95% are singletons. Input material: naive CD8+ T cells from PBMCs. The receptor source for this set is a man between 18 and 35 years old in good health. Some clones in this sample may be carry-over from other donors' samples.

This chain joins TRBV7-2 and TRBJ2-7; 8 bases match TRBD1. CDR1 is SGHTA, CDR2 FQGNSA, per germline. The CDR3 contains 15 residues. V was pared by 1 base and J by 1 base, with 3 bases of the junction left unmatched. Here the CDR3 reads CASSLGRGRSYEQYF. CDR3 in DNA: TGTGCCAGCAGCTTAGGCAGGGGGCGATCCTACGAGCAGTACTTC.

This chain joins TRBV7-9 and TRBJ1-5; TRBD1 is a possible D gene (5 bases). Trimming took 5 bases from V and 5 from J, leaving 13 bases between them. This CDR3 contains 14 residues. The germline V gene has CDR1 SEHNR and CDR2 FQNEAQ (reference sequence). The CDR3 spells CASSVGGDYQPQHF. CDR3 coding DNA: TGTGCCAGCAGCGTCGGAGGGGATTATCAGCCCCAGCATTTT.

This chain connects TRBV9 to TRBJ2-1; 11 positions agree with TRBD2. Trimming at V came to 2 bases and at J to 1 base, leaving 2 bases not matched to a gene. This CDR3 has 16 amino acids. Germline CDR1 and CDR2: SGDLS and YYNGEE. The CDR3 here is CASSVLAGGSYNEQFF. CDR3 in DNA: TGTGCCAGCAGCGTCTTAGCGGGAGGGTCCTACAATGAGCAGTTCTTC. Variable domain in full (rest from reference TRBV9 and TRBJ2-1): DSGVTQTPKHLITATGQRVTLRCSPRSGDLSVYWYQQSLDQGLQFLIQYYNGEERAKGNILERFSAQQFPDLHSELNLSSLELGDSALYFCASSVLAGGSYNEQFFGPGTRLTVL.

The J gene is TRBJ1-1, the V gene TRBV27, with D possibly TRBD1 on 5 matching bases. The CDR3 loop spans 12 amino acids. From germline, CDR1 is MNHEY and CDR2 SMNVEV (reference sequence). The V end was cut by 4 bases, the J end by 7 bases, with 10 bases between. The CDR3 region is CASSSSGVEAFF. The DNA of the CDR3 is TGTGCCAGCAGTTCATCGGGGGTTGAAGCTTTCTTT.

V gene TRBV6-5 combines with J gene TRBJ1-2, with D unresolved. This CDR3 has 14 residues. V was shortened by 0 bases and J by 4 bases, with 9 bases between the two germline ends. Per the germline V gene, CDR1 is MNHEY and CDR2 is SVGAGI. The CDR3 reads CASSYSGPGYGYTF. In nucleotides, the CDR3 is TGTGCCAGCAGTTACTCCGGGCCGGGCTATGGCTACACCTTC.

The chain carries TRBV15 and TRBJ2-2, with 13 positions matching TRBD2. Germline-derived CDR1 and CDR2 are LNHNV and YYDKDF (reference sequence). Trimming cost V 0 bases and J 1 base; bases outside gene matches: 5. This CDR3 contains 19 residues. The CDR3: CATSRDRTSGSENTGELFF. The CDR3 nucleotides read TGTGCCACCAGCAGAGATAGGACTAGCGGGAGTGAGAACACCGGGGAGCTGTTTTTT.

CDR3 region: CASSYGLAGAAYEQYF. CDR3 in DNA: TGCGCCAGCAGCTACGGACTAGCGGGGGCCGCCTACGAGCAGTACTTC. This chain links TRBV4-1 with TRBJ2-7; 13 bases match TRBD2. J lost 2 bases, V lost 5 bases, and 6 bases had no gene match. This CDR3 has 16 residues. Germline V lookup: CDR1 MGHRA, CDR2 YSYEKL.

The gene calls are TRBV15 and TRBJ1-1; D may be TRBD1 (5 bases). Germline V gene data show CDR1 as LNHNV and CDR2 as YYDKDF (reference sequence). The V gene lost 5 bases and the J gene lost 0 bases, with 16 bases spanning the gap. The CDR3 consists of 16 residues. Written as DNA, the CDR3 is TGTGCCACCAGCCCCGGTGGGGCAGAGATGAACACTGAAGCTTTCTTT. Protein: CATSPGGAEMNTEAFF. Filled out from reference TRBV15 and TRBJ1-1, the complete variable domain reads DAMVIQNPRYQVTQFGKPVTLSCSQTLNHNVMYWYQQKSSQAPKLLFHYYDKDFNNEADTPDNFQSRRPNTSFCFLDIRSPGLGDTAMYLCATSPGGAEMNTEAFFGQGTRLTVV.

The rearrangement links TRBV5-4 to TRBJ2-7; the match to TRBD1 covers 8 bases. The V gene end was trimmed by 1 base and the J gene end by 4 bases; junction bases not matched to a gene: 4. The germline V gene has CDR1 SGHNT and CDR2 YYREEE (reference sequence). The length of the CDR3 is 14 residues. CDR3 in amino acids: CASSLTGGRYEQYF. CDR3 DNA: TGTGCCAGCAGCTTGACAGGGGGTCGTTACGAGCAGTACTTC. The variable domain in full, with the rest retrieved from reference TRBV5-4 and TRBJ2-7, is ETGVTQSPTHLIKTRGQQVTLRCSSQSGHNTVSWYQQALGQGPQFIFQYYREEENGRGNFPPRFSGLQFPNYSSELNVNALELDDSALYLCASSLTGGRYEQYFGPGTRLTVT.

The chain combines TRBV2 with TRBJ2-7, with TRBD1 identical over 10 bases. CDR3 size: 17 residues. Trimming cost V 7 bases and J 0 bases; bases outside gene matches: 12. Germline V gene sequence: CDR1 SNHLY, CDR2 FYNNEI. The DNA of the CDR3 is TGTGCCAGCAAAAAGGGGGCCGGGACAGGGGTCTCCTACGAGCAGTACTTC. As protein: CASKKGAGTGVSYEQYF.

V usage is TRBV7-8 and J usage is TRBJ1-5, with 7 bases that match TRBD1. Germline lookup yields CDR1 SGHVS and CDR2 FQNEAQ. The trim removed 4 bases at V and 5 bases at J, leaving 11 bases unmatched. This CDR3 is built from 16 residues. The CDR3 protein is CASSSQVGGTDQPQHF. CDR3 nucleotide sequence: TGTGCCAGCAGCTCCCAGGTAGGGGGCACCGATCAGCCCCAGCATTTT.

The chain links TRBV19 to TRBJ1-2; D perhaps matches TRBD1 (6 bases). V lost 4 bases and J lost 7, with 22 bases in between. Germline V lookup: CDR1 LNHDA, CDR2 SQIVND (reference sequence). This CDR3 has 16 residues. CDR3 region: CASSTSLGGEGSGYTF. The CDR3, as DNA: TGTGCCAGTAGTACCTCTTTGGGGGGCGAAGGGAGTGGCTACACCTTC. The full variable domain, completed using reference TRBV19 and TRBJ1-2, is DGGITQSPKYLFRKEGQNVTLSCEQNLNHDAMYWYRQDPGQGLRLIYYSQIVNDFQKGDIAEGYSVSREKKESFPLTVTSAQKNPTAFYLCASSTSLGGEGSGYTFGSGTRLTVV.

This clone appeared a single time. The rearrangement uses TRBV6-5 and TRBJ2-1; unclear D gene. Germline V gene data show CDR1 as MNHEY and CDR2 as SVGAGI. Trimming pared 7 bases from V and 4 bases from J, leaving 14 bases between. The CDR3 covers 14 residues. The CDR3 loop reads CASTSAIGYNEQFF. The CDR3 nucleotides read TGTGCCAGCACCTCGGCAATTGGGTACAATGAGCAGTTCTTC.

This clone came up once. The CDR3 coding sequence is TGTGCCAGCAGTGGGTCGTACCAAGAGACCCAGTACTTC. Translated: CASSGSYQETQYF. The chain is built from TRBV28 and TRBJ2-5, with D hard to call. The CDR3 is 13 residues long. CDR1 and CDR2 from the germline V gene are MDHEN and SYDVKM. Trimming left V 5 bases short and J 0 bases short, with 7 bases between.

V is TRBV28 and J is TRBJ2-4; the match to TRBD1 covers 7 bases. The CDR3 length is 14 residues. The germline CDR1 and CDR2 sequences are MDHEN and SYDVKM. V shed 6 bases and J 8 bases; nucleotides not matched to a gene: 10. CDR3 residues: CASRGDRRKDIQYF. The CDR3 DNA reads TGTGCCAGCAGGGGGGACAGACGCAAGGACATTCAGTACTTC. Complete variable domain (other parts from reference TRBV28 and TRBJ2-4): DVKVTQSSRYLVKRTGEKVFLECVQDMDHENMFWYRQDPGLGLRLIYFSYDVKMKEKGDIPEGYSVSREKKERFSLILESASTNQTSMYLCASRGDRRKDIQYFGAGTRLSVL.

V and J are TRBV4-1 and TRBJ1-1, with D uncertain. The CDR3 is 14 amino acids. Germline CDR1 is MGHRA and CDR2 is YSYEKL. V was trimmed by 6 bases and J by 3 bases, leaving 14 bases between them. CDR3 coding DNA: TGCGCCAGCAGGGGAAGCCCGAGGGACACTGAAGCTTTCTTT. Its protein product is CASRGSPRDTEAFF.

V gene TRBV11-2 combines with J gene TRBJ2-7, with 9 bases that match TRBD2. The CDR3 covers 14 residues. V was pared by 8 bases and J by 0 bases, with 5 bases of the junction left unmatched. Germline lookup yields CDR1 SGHAT and CDR2 FQNNGV. The CDR3 loop is CASARGGGSYEQYF. The CDR3 coding sequence is TGTGCCAGCGCCCGCGGGGGGGGCTCCTACGAGCAGTACTTC.

The chain joins TRBV7-2 to TRBJ2-7; D remains unclear. CDR3 length: 14 amino acids. V was trimmed by 5 bases and J by 1 base, leaving 12 bases between them. The germline V gene encodes CDR1 SGHTA and CDR2 FQGNSA. Written as DNA, the CDR3 is TGTGCCAGCAGCCCACGGCTCTCATCCTACGAGCAGTACTTC. Its translation: CASSPRLSSYEQYF. Variable domain in full (rest from reference TRBV7-2 and TRBJ2-7): GAGVSQSPSNKVTEKGKDVELRCDPISGHTALYWYRQSLGQGLEFLIYFQGNSAPDKSGLPSDRFSAERTGGSVSTLTIQRTQQEDSAVYLCASSPRLSSYEQYFGPGTRLTVT.

Points on this clone: The sample holds other DNA sequences that translate to the same CDR3. The rearrangement links TRBV7-9 to TRBJ1-1, with TRBD1 identical over 8 bases. CDR1 is SEHNR, CDR2 FQNEAQ, per germline (reference sequence). This CDR3 spans 14 amino acids. The J segment lost 1 base and the V segment lost 4 bases, leaving 2 bases of the junction unmatched. The CDR3 protein is CASSSGQGNTEAFF. Here the CDR3 DNA reads TGTGCCAGCAGCTCAGGACAGGGGAACACTGAAGCTTTCTTT. Variable domain in full (rest from reference TRBV7-9 and TRBJ1-1): DTGVSQNPRHKITKRGQNVTFRCDPISEHNRLYWYRQTLGQGPEFLTYFQNEAQLEKSRLLSDRFSAERPKGSFSTLEIQRTEQGDSAMYLCASSSGQGNTEAFFGQGTRLTVV.

The genes are TRBV27 and TRBJ2-3; D call uncertain. The CDR3 runs 15 residues. Germline CDR1 MNHEY, CDR2 SMNVEV (reference sequence). V was shortened by 2 bases and J by 4 bases, with 13 bases between the two germline ends. The chain's CDR3 is CASSLQASYADTQYF. DNA of the CDR3: TGTGCCAGCAGTTTACAAGCTTCCTACGCAGATACGCAGTATTTT.

The chain is built from TRBV7-2 and TRBJ2-5; tentatively, D is TRBD2 (6 bases). Trimming cost V 5 bases and J 1 base, with 17 bases left between them. Looked up from germline, CDR1 is SGHTA and CDR2 is FQGNSA. The CDR3 runs 16 residues. The CDR3 DNA reads as TGTGCCAGCAGCCTCTTTGGGAGGTCGGCCCAAGAGACCCAGTACTTC. It is translated as CASSLFGRSAQETQYF.

The V and J genes are TRBV15 and TRBJ1-2, with D possibly being TRBD1 (5 bases). The V end was cut by 0 bases, the J end by 4 bases, with 12 bases between. CDR3 length equals 15 residues. Per germline, CDR1 LNHNV and CDR2 YYDKDF (reference sequence). The CDR3 loop is CATSRDSGQGYGYTF. The DNA for the CDR3 is TGTGCCACCAGCAGAGATTCTGGTCAGGGCTATGGCTACACCTTC.

The chain carries TRBV7-9 and TRBJ1-4; no clear D gene. The V and J ends lost 2 bases and 8 bases respectively, with 15 bases between them. The germline gives CDR1 SEHNR, CDR2 FQNEAQ (reference sequence). The CDR3 extends over 15 amino acids. The CDR3 DNA is TGTGCCAGCAGCTTATTATCGAGGGCGGAGGAAAAACTGTTTTTT. This sequence encodes CASSLLSRAEEKLFF.

This chain uses TRBV13 with TRBJ1-2; D gene uncertain. The length of the CDR3 is 13 residues. Trimming removed 5 bases at V and 7 bases at J, with 14 bases between. Germline V gene sequence: CDR1 PRHDT, CDR2 FYEKMQ (reference sequence). The CDR3 here is CASSPRTTFGYTF. CDR3 sequence (DNA): TGTGCCAGCAGCCCGAGGACGACCTTTGGCTACACCTTC.

The chain couples TRBV6-4 to TRBJ2-2; a possible D gene is TRBD1 (6 bases). V was clipped by 9 bases and J by 6 bases, with 8 bases between them. The CDR3 is 11 amino acids. Germline V gene lookup returns CDR1 MRHNA and CDR2 SNTAGT. The CDR3 sequence is CASQGSGELFF. The CDR3 DNA reads TGTGCCAGTCAGGGGTCCGGGGAGCTGTTTTTT.